A single sample is the source of the 24 T cell receptor beta chains below, sequenced in a study of T cell changes during pregnancy in multiple sclerosis. Here immunoSEQ multiplex PCR was the method, and the copy in TCRdb shows in-frame clones only, minus some. In the table there are about 34,000 clones, roughly 90% of which are singletons. The sequencing here drew on peripheral blood, taken in the second trimester of pregnancy. The receptor source for this set is a female donor in good health, enrolled as a control in a pregnancy study.

The chain couples TRBV7-3 to TRBJ1-5; D not resolved. The CDR3 spans 15 residues. The V end lost 4 bases, the J end lost 1 base, and 11 bases lay between the germline ends. The germline V gene encodes CDR1 SGHTA and CDR2 FQGTGA. CDR3 region: CASSSGPGSNQPQHF. In nucleotides, the CDR3 is TGTGCCAGCAGCTCCGGACCGGGAAGCAATCAGCCCCAGCATTTT.

The chain combines TRBV29-1 with TRBJ2-1; 9 bases align to TRBD1. V lost 7 bases and J lost 6; bases outside the gene matches: 7. The CDR3 spans 13 residues. CDR1 is SQVTM, CDR2 ANQGSEA, per germline. CDR3 DNA sequence: TGCAGCGCGAGACAGGGGGATGGCAATGAGCAGTTCTTC. It is translated as CSARQGDGNEQFF.

The chain recombines TRBV12-5 with TRBJ1-5, with a tentative D call TRBD1 (6 bases). The CDR3 is made up of 15 amino acids. The germline V gene encodes CDR1 LGHNT and CDR2 FRNRAP. The germline V and J ends were trimmed by 7 bases and 6 bases, with 19 bases remaining between them. CDR3 in DNA: TGTGCTAGTGTTTGGGGGGGGGCGCAAAGTCAGCCCCAGCATTTT. This codes for CASVWGGAQSQPQHF.

The V gene is TRBV4-1, the J gene TRBJ1-5; 9 bases fit TRBD1. This CDR3 comprises 14 residues. Germline lookup yields CDR1 MGHRA and CDR2 YSYEKL. After removal of 4 bases from V and 7 bases from J, the junction contained 5 bases not matched to a gene. The CDR3 here is CASSPGDREQPQHF. DNA of the CDR3: TGCGCCAGCAGCCCCGGGGACAGGGAACAGCCCCAGCATTTT.

V is TRBV6-5 and J is TRBJ2-3; 10 nucleotides agree with TRBD2. V was pared by 7 bases and J by 9 bases, with 7 bases of the junction left unmatched. The CDR3 is made up of 13 amino acids. Germline CDR1 MNHEY, CDR2 SVGAGI. CDR3 in DNA: TGTGCCAGCACAAAGCGGGAGGGAGGCACGCAGTATTTT. Residues: CASTKREGGTQYF.

This chain uses TRBV7-2 with TRBJ2-7; D remains unclear. Trimming left V 3 bases short and J 6 bases short, with 12 bases between. The CDR3 contains 13 residues. Germline V CDR1 and CDR2: SGHTA, FQGNSA. CDR3 loop: CASSFGGIVEQYF. For the CDR3, the DNA is TGTGCCAGCAGCTTCGGCGGTATAGTCGAGCAGTACTTC.

For the CDR3, the DNA is TGTGCCAGCAGTTACTCTAGGACAGGGGCGGCCGGGGAGCTGTTTTTT. Protein sequence: CASSYSRTGAAGELFF. The chain employs TRBV6-5 and TRBJ2-2, with 9 bases identical to TRBD1. Trimming cost V 0 bases and J 6 bases; bases outside gene matches: 5. The CDR3 has 16 amino acids. Germline-derived CDR1 and CDR2 are MNHEY and SVGAGI.

The CDR3 nucleotides are TGTGCCAGCTCACCTGACAGAGACTATGGCTACACCTTC. Amino acid sequence: CASSPDRDYGYTF. The rearrangement uses TRBV18 and TRBJ1-2; a weak D match, TRBD1 (5 bases). The V gene lost 3 bases and the J gene lost 3 bases, with 8 bases spanning the gap. This CDR3 contains 13 residues. CDR1 and CDR2 (germline): KGHSH, LQKENI.

The chain employs TRBV25-1 and TRBJ2-5, with 7 bases fitting TRBD2. This CDR3 has 13 amino acids. CDR1 and CDR2 from the germline V gene are MGHDK and SYGVNS. After removal of 10 bases from V and 7 bases from J, the junction contained 12 bases not matched to a gene. CDR3 sequence reads: CATIGEGPGTQYF. As DNA, the CDR3 is TGTGCCACCATCGGGGAGGGTCCCGGGACCCAGTACTTC.

In DNA form, the CDR3 reads TGTGCCTGCCCACTAGCGGGAGTTTCAGATACGCAGTATTTT. It yields the protein CACPLAGVSDTQYF. The J gene is TRBJ2-3, the V gene TRBV30, with 11 bases lining up with TRBD2. The CDR3 runs to 14 residues. CDR1 and CDR2 (germline): GTSNPN, SVGIG (reference sequence). V lost 6 bases to trimming and J lost 4 bases; unmatched junction nucleotides: 6.

The rearrangement uses TRBV9 and TRBJ1-2, with no clear D. CDR3 length: 14 residues. Trimming removed 1 base from V and 4 bases from J, with 11 bases in between. Per the germline V gene, CDR1 is SGDLS and CDR2 is YYNGEE. The CDR3 sequence is CASSVTGGSYGYTF. CDR3 coding DNA: TGTGCCAGCAGCGTAACGGGTGGGAGCTATGGCTACACCTTC.

This chain joins TRBV28 and TRBJ1-2; no clear D. V was cut by 4 bases and J by 3 bases, with 9 bases left in between. This CDR3 comprises 13 residues. Germline CDR1 reads MDHEN; CDR2 reads SYDVKM. CDR3 region: CASSSTTDYGYTF. Here the CDR3 DNA reads TGTGCCAGCAGTTCGACAACTGACTATGGCTACACCTTC.

The chain combines TRBV7-9 with TRBJ2-7; D not certain. The CDR3 is 11 amino acids. V lost 4 bases, J lost 4 bases, and 5 bases lay in between. CDR1 is SEHNR, CDR2 FQNEAQ, per germline (reference sequence). The CDR3 sequence is CASSSTYEQYF. DNA for the CDR3: TGTGCCAGCAGCTCCACTTACGAGCAGTACTTC.

CDR3 DNA: TGCGCCAGCAGACCCTCAAGGGGGGCAGGGGGCGCAGGAGAGACCCAGTACTTC. Protein sequence: CASRPSRGAGGAGETQYF. The chain carries TRBV5-1 and TRBJ2-5; 8 bases are a match to TRBD1. Germline V lookup: CDR1 SGHRS, CDR2 YFSETQ. This CDR3 has 18 residues. The V gene end was trimmed by 5 bases and the J gene end by 4 bases; junction bases not matched to a gene: 19.

The chain employs TRBV6-4 and TRBJ2-1, with TRBD2 identical over 8 bases. CDR1 and CDR2 from the germline V gene are MRHNA and SNTAGT. The CDR3 covers 15 residues. Trimming removed 2 bases from V and 7 bases from J; junction bases left unmatched: 7. CDR3 bases: TGTGCCAGCAGTGACGACGGGGGGGCCGGTAATGAGCAGTTCTTC. Protein sequence: CASSDDGGAGNEQFF.

This chain connects TRBV5-1 to TRBJ2-7, with D possibly TRBD1 on 6 matching bases. The germline gives CDR1 SGHRS, CDR2 YFSETQ. The CDR3 covers 14 residues. V dropped 1 base and J dropped 2 bases, with 10 bases sitting between them. The CDR3 here is CASSLWAGAYEQYF. The CDR3 bases are TGCGCCAGCAGCTTGTGGGCAGGGGCCTACGAGCAGTACTTC.

This clone occurred once. The J gene is TRBJ2-2, the V gene TRBV6-4; 7 positions match TRBD2. This CDR3 comprises 16 residues. Germline V gives CDR1 MRHNA, CDR2 SNTAGT. V shed 2 bases, J shed 6 bases, and the junction held 9 bases outside the gene matches. The CDR3 loop is CASSDNGGGSAGELFF. CDR3 DNA sequence: TGTGCCAGCAGTGACAATGGCGGGGGATCGGCCGGGGAGCTGTTTTTT.

V and J are TRBV9 and TRBJ2-1; tentative D call: TRBD2 (6 bases). Germline CDR1 and CDR2: SGDLS and YYNGEE. The V end was cut by 0 bases, the J end by 7 bases, with 11 bases between. CDR3 size: 14 residues. As DNA, the CDR3 is TGTGCCAGCAGCGTAGCGTCGGGGGATAATGAGCAGTTCTTC. The encoded protein is CASSVASGDNEQFF.

This chain links TRBV11-2 with TRBJ2-7, with D possibly being TRBD2 (7 bases). The ends were cut back, 0 bases at V and 7 bases at J, with 13 bases in the middle. The CDR3 has 14 amino acids. The V gene's germline CDR1 is SGHAT and CDR2 FQNNGV. The CDR3 DNA follows: TGTGCCAGCAGCTTAGAAGGGGGAGGGAGGGAGCAGTACTTC. Its protein is CASSLEGGGREQYF.

The chain uses TRBV6-5 and TRBJ1-1; D not resolved. Germline V gene lookup returns CDR1 MNHEY and CDR2 SVGAGI. The germline V and J ends were trimmed by 5 bases and 0 bases, with 10 bases remaining between them. The CDR3 has 14 amino acids. In nucleotides, the CDR3 is TGTGCCAGCAGTCTTGGCAGATTGAACACTGAAGCTTTCTTT. Protein: CASSLGRLNTEAFF.

This rearrangement joins TRBV19 to TRBJ2-3; TRBD2 matches 11 bases. The germline CDR1 and CDR2 sequences are LNHDA and SQIVND (reference sequence). CDR3 length: 15 amino acids. J gave up 1 base and V 8 bases, and 5 bases lay outside the gene matches. The CDR3 here is CASSTSGGRTDTQYF. In DNA form, the CDR3 reads TGTGCCAGTTCTACTAGCGGGGGCCGCACAGATACGCAGTATTTT.

This clone was detected only a few times. This chain uses TRBV10-3 with TRBJ1-1; 10 nucleotides match TRBD1. Germline assignment: CDR1 ENHRY and CDR2 SYGVKD. V lost 1 base and J lost 4; bases outside the gene matches: 9. There are 17 residues in the CDR3. The CDR3 DNA reads as TGTGCCATCAGTGAGTTGGGGACAGGGGTAGGAGGCACTGAAGCTTTCTTT. It yields the protein CAISELGTGVGGTEAFF.

In this sample, this clone turned up once. V and J are TRBV4-2 and TRBJ2-5; TRBD2 agrees at 7 bases. The germline V gene has CDR1 LGHNA and CDR2 YNFKEQ. Trimming cost V 1 base and J 11 bases; bases outside gene matches: 4. The CDR3 is 12 amino acids. CDR3 in amino acids: CASSQGGREQYF. CDR3 DNA: TGTGCCAGCAGCCAAGGGGGGAGGGAGCAGTACTTC.

The chain joins TRBV5-1 to TRBJ2-1; 10 bases agree with TRBD2. V was pared by 3 bases and J by 1 base, with 4 bases of the junction left unmatched. The germline V gene has CDR1 SGHRS and CDR2 YFSETQ. The CDR3 length is 16 residues. DNA of the CDR3: TGCGCCAGCAGCTCTAGCGGGGGCCTTTCCTACAATGAGCAGTTCTTC. This encodes CASSSSGGLSYNEQFF.